The rows below give T cell receptor beta chains drawn from one sample of a study of cytomegalovirus exposure and HLA in healthy donors. Measured with immunoSEQ multiplex PCR; TCRdb has only the in-frame clones, and not every one. The data show 150,000 to 200,000 clones, with roughly 73% seen just once and roughly 5% held by the top ten. Material for sequencing was PBMCs. These receptors came from a male donor in good health and CMV-seronegative. Each CDR3 is given with its conserved first and last residue. D genes are given only for firm matches. For some rows the clone size is stated as once, few or many, or as a class when expanded; others skip it.

>TRBJ2-6|few|TRBD1|TRBV18
TGTGCCAGCTCACCGTACAGGGGCCAAAGCTCTGGGGCCAACGTCCTGACTTTC
CASSPYRGQSSGANVLTF
>TRBJ2-7|few|-|TRBV7-9
TGTGCCAGCAGCTTAAACCCGGACAGCTCAGGCTCCTACGAGCAGTACTTC
CASSLNPDSSGSYEQYF
>TRBJ1-1|few|-|TRBV5-6
TGTGCCAGCAGCCGCTCTGACAGGAATGAAGCTTTCTTT
CASSRSDRNEAFF
>TRBJ2-3|-|TRBD2|TRBV4-1
TGCGCCAGCAGCCAAGATCCTAGCGGGGTGTCAGATACGCAGTATTTT
CASSQDPSGVSDTQYF
>TRBJ1-3|-|TRBD1|TRBV19
TGTGCCAGCACACAGGGGAGCTCTGGAAACACCATATATTTT
CASTQGSSGNTIYF
>TRBJ2-3|-|TRBD2|TRBV14
TGTGCCAGCAGCCCCCTAGCGGGACCGACAGATACGCAGTATTTT
CASSPLAGPTDTQYF
>TRBJ1-1|-|-|TRBV19
TGTGCCAGTAGTACTCCAGGGGCTCCCATGAACACTGAAGCTTTCTTT
CASSTPGAPMNTEAFF
>TRBJ2-7|-|TRBD1|TRBV4-1
TGCGCCAGCAGCCTTCGGGACAGCACCTACGAGCAGTACTTC
CASSLRDSTYEQYF
>TRBJ1-5|-|-|TRBV28
TGTGCCAGCAGTTTTATAACCGGAGGCAATCAGCCCCAGCATTTT
CASSFITGGNQPQHF
>TRBJ2-1|few|TRBD2|TRBV6-1
TGTGCCAGCATCGACGGGAGGAGCTCCTACAATGAGCAGTTCTTC
CASIDGRSSYNEQFF
>TRBJ1-4|-|-|TRBV18
TGTGCCAGCTCACCTCTGACTAATGAAAAACTGTTTTTT
CASSPLTNEKLFF
>TRBJ2-7|few|TRBD2|TRBV6-6
TGTGCCACCTATATAGCGGGGGGGTACGAGCAGTACTTC
CATYIAGGYEQYF
>TRBJ2-6|-|-|TRBV4-3
TGCGCCAGCAGCCAAGATCCCCCCGGGGAGGCTGGGGCCAACGTCCTGACTTTC
CASSQDPPGEAGANVLTF
>TRBJ1-4|-|-|TRBV7-9
TGTGCCAGCTTCAACATACGGGGAAAACTGTTTTTT
CASFNIRGKLFF
>TRBJ2-7|-|TRBD1|TRBV30
TGTGCCTGGGACAAGGGGACAGGGAGCGAGCAGTACTTC
CAWDKGTGSEQYF
>TRBJ1-5|-|-|TRBV28
TGTGCCAGCAGCCCTAGGACAGCCTTTAATCAGCCCCAGCATTTT
CASSPRTAFNQPQHF
>TRBJ2-5|once|TRBD1|TRBV2
TGTGCCAGCAACAGACGGACAGGGGGACGGGAGACCCAGTACTTC
CASNRRTGGRETQYF
>TRBJ2-7|-|TRBD2|TRBV13
TGTGCCAGCAGCTTAACTAGCGGGGGGGCCGGCGAGCAGTACTTC
CASSLTSGGAGEQYF
>TRBJ2-7|-|TRBD1|TRBV9
TGTGCCAGCAGTCCCGGGACAGGGGGTATCGAGCAGTACTTC
CASSPGTGGIEQYF
>TRBJ2-6|-|TRBD1|TRBV9
TGTGCCAGCAGCGTAGCTCGAATGGAGGACAGGAGTCCCTCTGGGGCCAACGTCCTGACTTTC
CASSVARMEDRSPSGANVLTF
>TRBJ1-2|-|TRBD1|TRBV11-2
TGTGCCAGCAGCTTCCAGGGGGCGGATGGCTACACCTTC
CASSFQGADGYTF
>TRBJ1-6|-|TRBD1|TRBV2
TGTGCCAGCAGTGAAAGTCTTGGTGGGACAGCAACTAATTCACCCCTCCACTTT
CASSESLGGTATNSPLHF
>TRBJ1-5|-|-|TRBV7-2
TGTGCCAGCAGTTTGAACAGGGCGTATAGCAATCAGCCTCAGCATTTT
CASSLNRAYSNQPQHF
>TRBJ2-7|-|-|TRBV7-8
TGTGCCAGCAGCTTATCTGTGGGGGCTTCCTACGAGCAGTACTTC
CASSLSVGASYEQYF
>TRBJ1-1|-|TRBD1|TRBV19
TGTGCCAGTAGTATAGGGCAGGGGGTACCGGAAGCTTTCTTT
CASSIGQGVPEAFF
>TRBJ2-7|-|-|TRBV19
TGTGCCAGTAGTCCCCCGGACCGGGGGTCGGAGCAGTACTTC
CASSPPDRGSEQYF
>TRBJ1-2|-|-|TRBV7-9
TGTGCCAGCGGCTTAGGGGGGGGCAGTTACTACACTTTC
CASGLGGGSYYTF
>TRBJ2-3|-|TRBD2|TRBV13
TGTGCCAGCAGTTCGACTAGCGGGACAGCAGATACGCAGTATTTT
CASSSTSGTADTQYF
>TRBJ2-7|once|TRBD1|TRBV4-1
TGCGCCAGCAGCCAGGGACAGGGGGCGCTCCCCCAACGGGAGCAGTACTTC
CASSQGQGALPQREQYF
>TRBJ2-1|-|TRBD2|TRBV4-1
TGCGCCAGCGGCCAGGCCCGCGGGACTAGCGGGAGAGGTGAGCAGTTCTTC
CASGQARGTSGRGEQFF
>TRBJ2-7|-|-|TRBV11-2
TGTGCCAGCAGCTTAGAGGGTTCGGGGAACTACGAGCAGTACTTC
CASSLEGSGNYEQYF
>TRBJ2-1|-|TRBD2|TRBV19
TGTGCCAGTAGTATACGGAGCGGGGTCTCCTACAATGAGCAGTTCTTC
CASSIRSGVSYNEQFF
>TRBJ1-6|few|-|TRBV2
TGTGCCAGCAGTGCTCAGGGTAATTCACCCCTCCACTTT
CASSAQGNSPLHF
>TRBJ2-7|-|-|TRBV28
TGTGCCAGCACCTCATCGACAGGCACCGGGAGGTACGAGCAGTACTTC
CASTSSTGTGRYEQYF
>TRBJ1-2|-|-|TRBV9
TGTGCCAGCAGCGTAAGACAGAACTATGGCTACACCTTC
CASSVRQNYGYTF
>TRBJ2-7|-|-|TRBV27
TGTGCCAGCAAACCCACAGGGGGGGGCTACTACGAGCAGTACTTC
CASKPTGGGYYEQYF
>TRBJ2-2|-|-|TRBV5-4
TGTGCCAGCAGCTATCGGACTGTGGGGACCGGGGAGCTGTTTTTT
CASSYRTVGTGELFF
>TRBJ2-5|few|TRBD2|TRBV7-3
TGTGCCAGCAGCCCCCAAAAACTAGCGGGAGAGACCCAGTACTTC
CASSPQKLAGETQYF
>TRBJ2-7|-|-|TRBV30
TGTGCCTGGAGTGTAGCGCGCTACGAGCAGTACTTC
CAWSVARYEQYF
>TRBJ2-2|-|TRBD2|TRBV5-1
TGCGCCAGCAGCTTGGCTGGGGCGGGAGGCGTCCGGGAGCTGTTTTTT
CASSLAGAGGVRELFF
>TRBJ1-6|-|-|TRBV7-9
TGTGCCAGCAGCTTAACGGATTCACCCCTCCACTTT
CASSLTDSPLHF
>TRBJ1-1|-|-|TRBV5-5
TGTGCCAGCAGCTTGGGGGGACTATTGAACACTGAAGCTTTCTTT
CASSLGGLLNTEAFF
>TRBJ2-5|-|TRBD1|TRBV14
TGTGCCAGCAGCCGGTCCGGGACAGGGGTACGAGAGACCCAGTACTTC
CASSRSGTGVRETQYF
>TRBJ1-1|-|-|TRBV28
TGTGCCAGCAGTTTACGGGGTCTCACTGAAGCTTTCTTT
CASSLRGLTEAFF
>TRBJ2-7|-|TRBD2|TRBV28
TGTGCCAGCAGCGACGCCGGACTAGCGGGAGACGAGCAGTACTTC
CASSDAGLAGDEQYF
>TRBJ1-4|few|TRBD1|TRBV4-1
TGCGCCAGCAGCCCCTCCTGGACAGGGATAGAAAAACTGTTTTTT
CASSPSWTGIEKLFF
>TRBJ2-1|-|-|TRBV29-1
TGCAGCGTTGATGAAGCAGGGAGGAATGAGCAGTTCTTC
CSVDEAGRNEQFF
>TRBJ1-1|few|-|TRBV7-8
TGTGCCAGCAGCTATTCAGGGTTCGAAGCTTTCTTT
CASSYSGFEAFF
>TRBJ2-3|-|-|TRBV11-2
TGTGCCAGCTCTAGGGGTCCAGATACGCAGTATTTT
CASSRGPDTQYF
>TRBJ1-3|-|-|TRBV5-4
TGTGCCAGCAGCTTGCAGGGAGGGGGAAACACCATATATTTT
CASSLQGGGNTIYF
>TRBJ1-6|-|-|TRBV6-4
TGTGCCAGTAAAGACAGCTCCTATAATTCACCCCTCCACTTT
CASKDSSYNSPLHF
>TRBJ1-1|-|-|TRBV5-6
TGTGCCAGCAGCTTGTACGGCGGGCCGGGGACTGAAGCTTTCTTT
CASSLYGGPGTEAFF
>TRBJ1-1|many|-|TRBV5-1
TGCGCCAGCAGCTCCCGGCGGGCGAACACTGAAGCTTTCTTT
CASSSRRANTEAFF